The 12 T cell receptor beta chains below were found in one sample sequenced in a study of CD8 T cells in ankylosing spondylitis. Study-wide findings and caveats: For ankylosing spondylitis blood, a TCR beta motif of fewer than 10 highly homologous variants appeared characteristic.

These receptors' targets are unknown. TCRdb re-called the 5' RACE reads through MiXCR, storing one row per CDR3 protein. The sample has about 440,000 distinct CDR3 sequences; roughly 18% are singletons. Material for sequencing was blood, either unsorted or a sorted T cell fraction (not recorded which). Receptors were obtained from a male donor with ankylosing spondylitis.

This clonotype was picked up a small number of times. V usage is TRBV5-1 and J usage is TRBJ2-2; D call uncertain. The germline V and J ends were trimmed by 4 bases and 4 bases, with 11 bases remaining between them. Per germline, CDR1 SGHRS and CDR2 YFSETQ. The CDR3 totals 14 residues. Written as DNA, the CDR3 is TGCGCCAGCAGCGCTGGTTCAACCACCGGGGAGCTGTTTTTT. This translates into CASSAGSTTGELFF.

This clonotype has a handful of counts. This chain links TRBV2 with TRBJ1-6; possible D gene TRBD1, 5 bases. From germline, CDR1 is SNHLY and CDR2 FYNNEI. The CDR3 totals 14 residues. V was cut by 6 bases and J by 5 bases, with 11 bases left in between. CDR3 sequence (DNA): TGTGCCAGCAGATCGGGGGTACATAATTCACCCCTCCACTTT. It is translated as CASRSGVHNSPLHF.

A few counts support this clonotype. The chain joins TRBV20-1 to TRBJ2-3; 7 nucleotides match TRBD2. There are 15 residues in the CDR3. J lost 5 bases, V lost 0 bases, and 8 bases had no gene match. CDR1 is DFQATT and CDR2 is SNEGSKA in the germline V gene (reference sequence). The CDR3 DNA reads TGCAGTGCTAGAGATGTCGCGGGGAGGGGAGATACGCAGTATTTT. Residues: CSARDVAGRGDTQYF.

This clonotype has a handful of counts. The chain employs TRBV20-1 and TRBJ2-5; D is unclear. The germline V and J ends were trimmed by 5 bases and 1 base, with 8 bases remaining between them. Germline assignment: CDR1 DFQATT and CDR2 SNEGSKA (reference sequence). The CDR3 extends over 12 amino acids. This CDR3 reads CSALASQETQYF. CDR3 nucleotides: TGCAGTGCTCTGGCTAGCCAAGAGACCCAGTACTTC.

The J gene is TRBJ1-2, the V gene TRBV5-1; D is perhaps TRBD1 (5 bases). Looked up from germline, CDR1 is SGHRS and CDR2 is YFSETQ. The CDR3 sequence is 12 residues long. The ends were cut back, 3 bases at V and 8 bases at J, with 11 bases in the middle. CDR3 DNA sequence: TGCGCCAGCAGCTCTGTCGGGGGAGGCTACACCTTC. Protein sequence: CASSSVGGGYTF. Looking up the rest from reference TRBV5-1 and TRBJ1-2 gives the full variable domain: KAGVTQTPRYLIKTRGQQVTLSCSPISGHRSVSWYQQTPGQGLQFLFEYFSETQRNKGNFPGRFSGRQFSNSRSEMNVSTLELGDSALYLCASSSVGGGYTFGSGTRLTVV.

The rearrangement uses TRBV20-1 and TRBJ2-7, with 9 nucleotides matching TRBD1. The V segment lost 0 bases and the J segment 6 bases; nucleotides outside the gene matches: 15. In germline, CDR1 is DFQATT, CDR2 SNEGSKA (reference sequence). The CDR3 sequence is 17 residues long. CDR3 residues: CSARDGGRQGVSVEQYF. CDR3 bases: TGCAGTGCTAGAGATGGGGGGCGACAGGGGGTTTCGGTCGAGCAGTACTTC.

This chain links TRBV20-1 with TRBJ2-5, with D possibly being TRBD2 (6 bases). CDR3 length: 13 residues. V dropped 6 bases and J dropped 5 bases, with 16 bases sitting between them. Germline values: CDR1 DFQATT, CDR2 SNEGSKA (reference sequence). The CDR3 nucleotides are TGCAGTGCCGGGGGTGGCTATGGGGAGACCCAGTACTTC. Translating gives CSAGGGYGETQYF.

This clonotype came up a few times. The chain carries TRBV2 and TRBJ2-1; D uncertain. The CDR3 spans 11 residues. CDR1 is SNHLY and CDR2 is FYNNEI in the germline V gene. Trimming left V 7 bases short and J 7 bases short, with 8 bases between. CDR3 bases: TGTGCCAGCACCCTGGGAAATGAGCAGTTCTTC. Translating gives CASTLGNEQFF.

The table lists this clonotype with a few counts. The chain combines TRBV6-2 or TRBV6-3 with TRBJ2-1; no clear D. Germline CDR1 MNHEY, CDR2 SVGEGT. CDR3 size: 15 residues. With 6 bases removed from V and 0 bases from J, the gap between germline ends came to 12 bases. CDR3 in amino acids: CASRPHKGSYNEQFF. The CDR3 DNA follows: TGTGCCAGCAGACCTCACAAGGGCTCCTACAATGAGCAGTTCTTC.

This rearrangement joins TRBV7-9 to TRBJ1-1, with D hard to call. The germline gives CDR1 SEHNR, CDR2 FQNEAQ (reference sequence). Trimming took off 7 bases at V and 0 bases at J, with 15 bases between the two ends. The CDR3 length is 15 residues. CDR3 sequence (DNA): TGTGCCAGCACCCTCTTGTCTACTATGAACACTGAAGCTTTCTTT. This sequence encodes CASTLLSTMNTEAFF.

This sequence joins TRBV6-1 and TRBJ1-1; D may be TRBD1 (5 bases). V gave up 10 bases and J gave up 2 bases, with 14 bases separating them. Germline V gene data show CDR1 as MNHNS and CDR2 as SASEGT. The CDR3 sequence is 13 residues long. CDR3 DNA: TGTGCCACCCGGGGGTCCGTAAACACTGAAGCTTTCTTT. Residues: CATRGSVNTEAFF.

V is TRBV7-9 and J is TRBJ1-4; D may be TRBD1 (6 bases). Deletions cut 2 bases from V and 4 bases from J, with 17 bases between. CDR3 length: 17 residues. Germline loops: CDR1 SEHNR, CDR2 FQNEAQ (reference sequence). For the CDR3, the DNA is TGTGCCAGCAGCTTACACAGGGAGTACAACGGTAATGAAAAACTGTTTTTT. Encoded protein: CASSLHREYNGNEKLFF.